A selection of T cell receptor beta chains follows, all from one sample in a study of blood T cells in healthy people across ages. TCRdb re-derived calls from the 5' RACE reads in MiXCR, one entry per CDR3 protein. This table holds 600,000 to 850,000 distinct CDR3 sequences, 20% to 25% found once. The sample was also reused in another study, on T cells of mothers and their children.

Input material: blood. These TCRs come from a boy under 18 in good health. CDR3s include the opening cysteine and the closing phenylalanine or tryptophan. The D gene is left open where the match is weak. Rows give clone size only sometimes, using once, few, many, or a class for an expanded clone.

once	TRBV3-1	TRBJ2-6	TRBD1	TGTGCCAGCAGCCAAAACAGGGGGCGGGCTGGGGCCAACGTCCTGACTTTC	CASSQNRGRAGANVLTF
NA	TRBV6-5	TRBJ1-5	NA	TGTGCCAGCGCGGGGAATAGCAATCAGCCCCAGCATTTT	CASAGNSNQPQHF
NA	TRBV6-5	TRBJ2-5	NA	TGTGCCAGCAGTTACTCGCGGCAGGTGGAAGAGACCCAGTACTTC	CASSYSRQVEETQYF
few	TRBV29-1	TRBJ2-3	NA	TGCAGCGTTGAAGTCGAAAGGGTTGGTACAGATACGCAGTATTTT	CSVEVERVGTDTQYF
few	TRBV2	TRBJ2-5	NA	TGTGCCAGCAGTGACGTCTTCCAAGAACTCCCCCCCCAGACCCAGTACTTC	CASSDVFQELPPQTQYF
NA	TRBV6-6	TRBJ2-5	NA	TGTGCCAGCGCAATGAGGGAAGAGACCCAGTACTTC	CASAMREETQYF
few	TRBV20-1	TRBJ2-1	TRBD2	TGCAGTGCACCTCCCGGGACTAACTACAATGAGCAGTTCTTC	CSAPPGTNYNEQFF
few	TRBV20-1	TRBJ2-7	NA	TGCAGTGCGAGGGCCTCTTTCTCCTACGAGCAGTACTTC	CSARASFSYEQYF
NA	TRBV15	TRBJ2-1	TRBD2	TGTGCCACCGTAGCGGGGTACTACAATGAGCAGTTCTTC	CATVAGYYNEQFF
NA	TRBV20-1	TRBJ2-7	TRBD1	TGCAGTGCTAGAGATCATTGGGACAGCTCCTACGAGCAGTACTTC	CSARDHWDSSYEQYF
NA	TRBV12-3/TRBV12-4	TRBJ2-1	NA	TGTGCCAGCGAAAGACCGGGTAGTGAGCAGTTCTTC	CASERPGSEQFF
NA	TRBV7-2	TRBJ1-3	TRBD1	TGTGCCAGCAGCCGAAGGCCCTCCGGACAGGATGACTCTGGAAACACCATATATTTT	CASSRRPSGQDDSGNTIYF
few	TRBV6-6	TRBJ1-5	NA	TGTGCCAGCAGTTACTACGTAGATCAGCCCCAGCATTTT	CASSYYVDQPQHF
NA	TRBV4-1	TRBJ2-7	TRBD2	TGCGCCAGCAGCCCCTTAGTTGGGGGGGGGTACGAGCAGTACTTC	CASSPLVGGGYEQYF
NA	TRBV7-2	TRBJ2-5	TRBD2	TGTGCCAGCAGCTTACAACTGGGACTAGCGGGGGGGGATACCCAGTACTTC	CASSLQLGLAGGDTQYF
few	TRBV28	TRBJ2-1	NA	TGTGCCAGCAGTACCCTCATTACGGGGGTGAGTAAGTTTGACAATGAGCAGTTCTTC	CASSTLITGVSKFDNEQFF
NA	TRBV9	TRBJ2-2	TRBD1	TGTGCCAGCAGCGCCTGGGACAGGGTAGTAGACACCGGGGAGCTGTTTTTT	CASSAWDRVVDTGELFF
NA	TRBV5-1	TRBJ2-2	NA	TGCGCCAGCAGCTTGTCACCGGGACCAGCCGGGGAGCTGTTTTTT	CASSLSPGPAGELFF
few	TRBV3-1	TRBJ1-2	NA	TGTGCCAGCAGCCAAGATAGTAGAGGAGGCTACACCTTC	CASSQDSRGGYTF
NA	TRBV10-2	TRBJ1-1	NA	TGCGCCAGCAGTGAGTCGGTCCCATGGTCGACTGAAGCTTTCTTT	CASSESVPWSTEAFF
few	TRBV7-9	TRBJ2-1	TRBD2	TGTGCCAGCAGCACTTGGGTAGCGGGGGGGCCGATCGCCAATGAGCAGTTCTTC	CASSTWVAGGPIANEQFF
NA	TRBV12-3/TRBV12-4	TRBJ2-7	NA	TGTGCCAGCAGTTTAAGGGCAGGGCTTAACTACGAGCAGTACTTC	CASSLRAGLNYEQYF
NA	TRBV11-3	TRBJ2-1	NA	TGTGCCAGCAGCCCAGGAGGGGGGGTAGGAAATGAGCAGTTCTTC	CASSPGGGVGNEQFF